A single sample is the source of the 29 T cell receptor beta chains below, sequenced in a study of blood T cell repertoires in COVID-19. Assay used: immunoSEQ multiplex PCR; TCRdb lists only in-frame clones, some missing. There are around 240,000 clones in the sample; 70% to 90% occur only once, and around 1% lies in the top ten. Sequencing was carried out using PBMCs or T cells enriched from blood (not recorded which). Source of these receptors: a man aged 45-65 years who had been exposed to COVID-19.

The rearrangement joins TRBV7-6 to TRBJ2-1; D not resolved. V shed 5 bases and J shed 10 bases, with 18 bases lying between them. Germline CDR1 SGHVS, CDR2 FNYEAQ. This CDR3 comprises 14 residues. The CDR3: CASSRLVGLREQFF. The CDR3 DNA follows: TGTGCCAGCAGCAGGCTAGTAGGATTAAGAGAGCAGTTCTTC.

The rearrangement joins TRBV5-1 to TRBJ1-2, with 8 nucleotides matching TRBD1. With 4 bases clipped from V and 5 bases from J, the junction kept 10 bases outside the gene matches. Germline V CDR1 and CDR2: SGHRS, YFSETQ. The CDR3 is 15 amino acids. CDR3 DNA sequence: TGCGCCAGCAGCCCGGAGACAGGGGCGCATTATGGCTACACCTTC. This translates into CASSPETGAHYGYTF. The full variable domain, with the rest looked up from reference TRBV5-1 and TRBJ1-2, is KAGVTQTPRYLIKTRGQQVTLSCSPISGHRSVSWYQQTPGQGLQFLFEYFSETQRNKGNFPGRFSGRQFSNSRSEMNVSTLELGDSALYLCASSPETGAHYGYTFGSGTRLTVV.

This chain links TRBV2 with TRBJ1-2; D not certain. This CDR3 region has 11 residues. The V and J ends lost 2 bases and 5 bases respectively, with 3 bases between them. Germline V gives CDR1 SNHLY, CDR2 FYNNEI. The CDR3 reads CASSELYGYTF. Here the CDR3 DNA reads TGTGCCAGCAGTGAACTATATGGCTACACCTTC.

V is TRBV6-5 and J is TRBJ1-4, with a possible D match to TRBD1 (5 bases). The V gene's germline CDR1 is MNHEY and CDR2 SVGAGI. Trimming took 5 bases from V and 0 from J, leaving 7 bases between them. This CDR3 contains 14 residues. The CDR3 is CASSRGATNEKLFF. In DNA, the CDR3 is TGTGCCAGCAGTCGGGGGGCAACTAATGAAAAACTGTTTTTT.

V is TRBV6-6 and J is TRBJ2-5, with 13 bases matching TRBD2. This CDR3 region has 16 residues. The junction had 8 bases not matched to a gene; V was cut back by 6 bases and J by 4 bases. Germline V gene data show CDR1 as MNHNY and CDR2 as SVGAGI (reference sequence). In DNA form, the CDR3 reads TGTGCCAGCAGATTTCTGACTAGCGGGGGGAGAGAGACCCAGTACTTC. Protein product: CASRFLTSGGRETQYF.

CDR3 nucleotide sequence: TGTGCCAGCAGCGGCGGCCTCGACAGCTATGAGCAGTTCTTC. Translation gives CASSGGLDSYEQFF. The chain has TRBV9 and TRBJ2-1; TRBD1 might be the D (5 bases). The V end was cut by 3 bases, the J end by 8 bases, with 15 bases between. CDR1 SGDLS and CDR2 YYNGEE come from the germline V gene. The CDR3 loop spans 14 amino acids.

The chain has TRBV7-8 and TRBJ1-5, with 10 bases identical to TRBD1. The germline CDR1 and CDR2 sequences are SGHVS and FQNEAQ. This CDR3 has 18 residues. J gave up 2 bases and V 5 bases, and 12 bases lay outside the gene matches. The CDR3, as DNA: TGTGCCAGCAGCCCGCTGGGACAGGGGAGAGGGGGCAATCAGCCCCAGCATTTT. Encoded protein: CASSPLGQGRGGNQPQHF. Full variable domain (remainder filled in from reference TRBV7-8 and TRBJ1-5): GAGVSQSPRYKVAKRGQDVALRCDPISGHVSLFWYQQALGQGPEFLTYFQNEAQLDKSGLPSDRFFAERPEGSVSTLKIQRTQQEDSAVYLCASSPLGQGRGGNQPQHFGDGTRLSIL.

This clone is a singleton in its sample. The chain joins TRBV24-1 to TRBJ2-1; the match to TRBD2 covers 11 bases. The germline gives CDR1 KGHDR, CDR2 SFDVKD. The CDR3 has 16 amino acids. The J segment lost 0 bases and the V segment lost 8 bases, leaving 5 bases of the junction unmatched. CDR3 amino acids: CATTGTSGSSYNEQFF. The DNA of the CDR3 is TGTGCCACCACTGGGACTAGCGGTAGCTCCTACAATGAGCAGTTCTTC.

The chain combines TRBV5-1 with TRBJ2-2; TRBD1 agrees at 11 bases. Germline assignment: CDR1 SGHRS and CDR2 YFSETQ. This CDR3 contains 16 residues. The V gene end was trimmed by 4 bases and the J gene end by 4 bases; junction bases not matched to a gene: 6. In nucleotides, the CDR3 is TGCGCCAGCAGCCCCGGACAGGGGGCGAGCACCGGGGAGCTGTTTTTT. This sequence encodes CASSPGQGASTGELFF.

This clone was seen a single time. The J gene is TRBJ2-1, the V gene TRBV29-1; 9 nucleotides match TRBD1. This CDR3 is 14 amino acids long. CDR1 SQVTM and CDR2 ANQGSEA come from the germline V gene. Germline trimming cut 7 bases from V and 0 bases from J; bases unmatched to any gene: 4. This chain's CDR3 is CSARDRVSYNEQFF. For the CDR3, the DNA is TGCAGCGCCAGGGACAGGGTCTCCTACAATGAGCAGTTCTTC.

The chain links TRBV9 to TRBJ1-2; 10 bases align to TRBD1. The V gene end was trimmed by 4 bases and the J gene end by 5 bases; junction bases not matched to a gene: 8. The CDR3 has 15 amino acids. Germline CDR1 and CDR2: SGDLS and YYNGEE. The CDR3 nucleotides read TGTGCCAGCAGCAGAACGGGACAGGGGAGTTATGGCTACACCTTC. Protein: CASSRTGQGSYGYTF.

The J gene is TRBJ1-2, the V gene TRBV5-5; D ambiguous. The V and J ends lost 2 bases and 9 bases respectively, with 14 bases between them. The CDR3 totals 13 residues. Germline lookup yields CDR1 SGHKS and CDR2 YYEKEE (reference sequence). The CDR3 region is CASSLSEELSYTF. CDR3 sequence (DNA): TGTGCCAGCAGCTTATCCGAGGAACTAAGCTACACCTTC.

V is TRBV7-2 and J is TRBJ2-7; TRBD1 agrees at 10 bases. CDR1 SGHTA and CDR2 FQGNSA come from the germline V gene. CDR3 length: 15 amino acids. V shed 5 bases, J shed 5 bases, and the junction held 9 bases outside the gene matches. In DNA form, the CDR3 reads TGTGCCAGCAGCCCACAGACAGGGGGCTTCCACGAGCAGTACTTC. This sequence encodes CASSPQTGGFHEQYF.

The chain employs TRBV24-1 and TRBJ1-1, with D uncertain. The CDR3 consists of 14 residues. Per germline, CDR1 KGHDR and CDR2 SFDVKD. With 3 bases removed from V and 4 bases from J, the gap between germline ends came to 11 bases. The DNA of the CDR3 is TGTGCCACCAGTGATGCCCCACCGGGCACTGAAGCTTTCTTT. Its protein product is CATSDAPPGTEAFF.

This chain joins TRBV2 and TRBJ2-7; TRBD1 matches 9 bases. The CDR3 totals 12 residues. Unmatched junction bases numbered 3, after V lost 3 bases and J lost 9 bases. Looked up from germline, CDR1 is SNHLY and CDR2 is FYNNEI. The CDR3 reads CASSEGQGRQYF. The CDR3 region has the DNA TGTGCCAGCAGTGAGGGACAGGGCCGGCAGTACTTC.

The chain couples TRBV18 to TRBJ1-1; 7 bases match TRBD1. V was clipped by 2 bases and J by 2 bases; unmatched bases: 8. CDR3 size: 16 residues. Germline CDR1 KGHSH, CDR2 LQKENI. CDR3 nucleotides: TGTGCCAGCTCACCAAGATACCGGACAGGTAACACTGAAGCTTTCTTT. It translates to CASSPRYRTGNTEAFF.

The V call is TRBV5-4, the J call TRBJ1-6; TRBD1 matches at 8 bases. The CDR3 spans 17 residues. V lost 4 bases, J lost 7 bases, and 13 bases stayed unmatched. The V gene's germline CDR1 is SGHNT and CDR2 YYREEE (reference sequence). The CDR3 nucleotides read TGTGCCAGCAGCGTAACCAGGGGGCGCGTATGGAATTCACCCCTCCACTTT. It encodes CASSVTRGRVWNSPLHF.

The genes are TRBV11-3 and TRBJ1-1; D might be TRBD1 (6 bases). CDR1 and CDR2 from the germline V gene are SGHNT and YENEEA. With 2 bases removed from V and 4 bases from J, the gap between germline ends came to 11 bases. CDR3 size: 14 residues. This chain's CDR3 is CASSLRGGGTEAFF. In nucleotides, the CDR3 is TGTGCCAGCAGCTTAAGGGGGGGAGGCACTGAAGCTTTCTTT.

The CDR3 loop reads CASRSGGLSYNEQFF. Here the CDR3 DNA reads TGTGCCAGCAGGAGCGGGGGCCTCTCCTACAATGAGCAGTTCTTC. The chain joins TRBV27 to TRBJ2-1, with 8 positions matching TRBD2. Germline lookup yields CDR1 MNHEY and CDR2 SMNVEV (reference sequence). This CDR3 contains 15 residues. V was clipped by 6 bases and J by 0 bases; unmatched bases: 4.

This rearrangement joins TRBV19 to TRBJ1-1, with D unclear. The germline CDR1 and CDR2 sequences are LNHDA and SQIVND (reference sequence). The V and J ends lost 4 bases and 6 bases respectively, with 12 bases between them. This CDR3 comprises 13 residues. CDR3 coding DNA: TGTGCCAGTAGTACCCAGACCGCGGCTGAAGCTTTCTTT. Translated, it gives CASSTQTAAEAFF. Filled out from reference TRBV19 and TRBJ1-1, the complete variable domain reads DGGITQSPKYLFRKEGQNVTLSCEQNLNHDAMYWYRQDPGQGLRLIYYSQIVNDFQKGDIAEGYSVSREKKESFPLTVTSAQKNPTAFYLCASSTQTAAEAFFGQGTRLTVV.

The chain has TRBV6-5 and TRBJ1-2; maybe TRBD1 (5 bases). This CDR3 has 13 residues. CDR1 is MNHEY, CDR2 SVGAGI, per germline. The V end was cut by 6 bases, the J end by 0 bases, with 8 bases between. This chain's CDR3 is CASSRTTNYGYTF. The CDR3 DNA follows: TGTGCCAGCAGCCGGACAACTAACTATGGCTACACCTTC.

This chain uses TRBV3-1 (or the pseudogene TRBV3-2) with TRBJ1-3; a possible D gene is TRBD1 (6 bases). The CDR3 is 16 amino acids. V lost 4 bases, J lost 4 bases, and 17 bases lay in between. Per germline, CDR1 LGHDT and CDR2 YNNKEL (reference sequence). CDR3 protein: CASSLDRDIWGNTIYF. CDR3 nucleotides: TGTGCCAGCAGCCTAGATAGGGACATCTGGGGAAACACCATATATTTT.

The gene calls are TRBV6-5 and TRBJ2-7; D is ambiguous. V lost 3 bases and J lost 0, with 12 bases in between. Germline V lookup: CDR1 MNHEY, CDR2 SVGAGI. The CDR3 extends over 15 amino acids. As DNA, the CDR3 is TGTGCCAGCAGTTATCGAGGTCCAAGCTCCTACGAGCAGTACTTC. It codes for CASSYRGPSSYEQYF.

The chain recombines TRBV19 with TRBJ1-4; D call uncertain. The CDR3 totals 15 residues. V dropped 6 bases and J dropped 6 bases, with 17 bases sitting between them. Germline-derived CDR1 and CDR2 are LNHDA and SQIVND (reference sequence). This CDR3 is CASSSSGSRYEKLFF. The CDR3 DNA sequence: TGTGCCAGTAGCTCTTCGGGGAGTCGGTATGAAAAACTGTTTTTT.

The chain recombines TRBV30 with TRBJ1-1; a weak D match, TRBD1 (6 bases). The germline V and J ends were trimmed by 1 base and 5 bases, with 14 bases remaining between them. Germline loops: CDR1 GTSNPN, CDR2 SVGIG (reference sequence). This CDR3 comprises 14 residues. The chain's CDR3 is CAWSAHGGWTEAFF. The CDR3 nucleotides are TGTGCCTGGAGTGCCCATGGGGGCTGGACTGAAGCTTTCTTT.

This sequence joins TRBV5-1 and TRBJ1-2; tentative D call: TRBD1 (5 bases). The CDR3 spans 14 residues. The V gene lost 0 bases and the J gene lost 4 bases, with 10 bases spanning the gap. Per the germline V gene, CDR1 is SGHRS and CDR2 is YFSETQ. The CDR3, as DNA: TGCGCCAGCAGCTTGGAGGGGTTCGGCTATGGCTACACCTTC. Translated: CASSLEGFGYGYTF. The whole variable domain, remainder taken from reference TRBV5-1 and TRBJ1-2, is KAGVTQTPRYLIKTRGQQVTLSCSPISGHRSVSWYQQTPGQGLQFLFEYFSETQRNKGNFPGRFSGRQFSNSRSEMNVSTLELGDSALYLCASSLEGFGYGYTFGSGTRLTVV.

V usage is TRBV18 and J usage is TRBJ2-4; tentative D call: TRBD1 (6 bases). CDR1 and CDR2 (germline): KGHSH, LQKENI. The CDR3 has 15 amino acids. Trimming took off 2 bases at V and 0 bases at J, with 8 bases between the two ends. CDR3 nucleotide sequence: TGTGCCAGCTCACCAGAGACAGGAGCCAAAAACATTCAGTACTTC. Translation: CASSPETGAKNIQYF.

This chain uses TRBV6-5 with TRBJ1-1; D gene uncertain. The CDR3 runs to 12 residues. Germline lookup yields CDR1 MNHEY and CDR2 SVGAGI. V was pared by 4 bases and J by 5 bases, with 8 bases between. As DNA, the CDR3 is TGTGCCAGCAGTTCCGGACTAACTGAAGCTTTCTTT. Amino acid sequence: CASSSGLTEAFF.

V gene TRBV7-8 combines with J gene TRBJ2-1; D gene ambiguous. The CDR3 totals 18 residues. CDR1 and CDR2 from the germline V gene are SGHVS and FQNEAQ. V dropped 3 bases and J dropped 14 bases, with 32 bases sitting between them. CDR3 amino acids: CASSLTFRARSPTVRKFF. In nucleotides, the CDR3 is TGTGCCAGCAGCTTGACCTTCAGAGCGAGGAGCCCAACCGTACGTAAGTTCTTC.